The 26 T cell receptor beta chains listed next were all sequenced from one sample in a study of blood T cell repertoires in COVID-19 (dated by TCRdb to the early 2020s). Libraries were prepared through the immunoSEQ multiplex PCR assay. The immuneACCESS repertoire file appears here via TCRdb, limited to in-frame rearrangements. These files lack a portion of the clones; in checked studies, under half of the deficit traces to unresolved V genes, and the cause of the others is not known. Across this sample there are 350,000 to 450,000 clones, with about 85% seen only once. Approximately 3.6% of the sample is in the top ten clones. The sample comprised peripheral blood. The receptors shown here come from a woman under 30 with acute or convalescent COVID-19.

J is TRBJ1-2 and V is TRBV4-2, with TRBD1 matching 9 bases. V lost 4 bases to trimming and J lost 6 bases; unmatched junction nucleotides: 6. The CDR3 is 14 residues long. Germline lookup yields CDR1 LGHNA and CDR2 YNFKEQ. This chain's CDR3 is CASSPGQGVDGYTF. DNA of the CDR3: TGTGCCAGCAGCCCGGGACAGGGAGTCGATGGCTACACCTTC.

J is TRBJ2-2 and V is TRBV30, with a possible D match to TRBD1 (5 bases). Trimming removed 4 bases from V and 4 bases from J, with 16 bases in between. Germline lookup yields CDR1 GTSNPN and CDR2 SVGIG (reference sequence). This CDR3 spans 15 amino acids. CDR3 coding DNA: TGTGCCTGGACTAAGCCAGGGTATGCCACCGGGGAGCTGTTTTTT. As protein: CAWTKPGYATGELFF.

The chain couples TRBV9 to TRBJ2-7; D call uncertain. V lost 4 bases and J lost 0, with 8 bases in between. Germline values: CDR1 SGDLS, CDR2 YYNGEE. The CDR3 length is 13 residues. The CDR3: CASSSGSSYEQYF. The DNA for the CDR3 is TGTGCCAGCAGCTCCGGGTCCTCCTACGAGCAGTACTTC.

This rearrangement joins TRBV5-1 to TRBJ2-5; 12 bases map to TRBD2. CDR1 and CDR2 (germline): SGHRS, YFSETQ. V lost 7 bases to trimming and J lost 0 bases; unmatched junction nucleotides: 4. This CDR3 region has 15 residues. The CDR3 sequence is CASQLAGGYQETQYF. CDR3 DNA sequence: TGCGCCAGCCAGCTAGCGGGGGGGTACCAAGAGACCCAGTACTTC.

V and J are TRBV28 and TRBJ1-4; the D is unclear. Trimming removed 0 bases from V and 5 bases from J, with 7 bases in between. In germline, CDR1 is MDHEN, CDR2 SYDVKM. This CDR3 is 14 amino acids long. The chain's CDR3 is CASSLWGRNEKLFF. CDR3 sequence (DNA): TGTGCCAGCAGTTTATGGGGCAGAAATGAAAAACTGTTTTTT.

The rearrangement links TRBV10-3 to TRBJ1-2; D ambiguous. Trimming took 7 bases from V and 0 from J, leaving 12 bases between them. Germline CDR1 ENHRY, CDR2 SYGVKD. CDR3 length: 14 residues. CDR3 nucleotide sequence: TGTGCCATCAATCCACAACTAGCTAACTATGGCTACACCTTC. This sequence encodes CAINPQLANYGYTF.

The rearrangement joins TRBV2 to TRBJ2-1, with unresolved D. The CDR3 consists of 14 residues. With 4 bases removed from V and 9 bases from J, the gap between germline ends came to 16 bases. Germline V gives CDR1 SNHLY, CDR2 FYNNEI. DNA for the CDR3: TGTGCCAGCAGTGGGGTCTCACTGGGCACTGAGCAGTTCTTC. It translates to CASSGVSLGTEQFF. Variable domain in full (rest from reference TRBV2 and TRBJ2-1): EPEVTQTPSHQVTQMGQEVILRCVPISNHLYFYWYRQILGQKVEFLVSFYNNEISEKSEIFDDQFSVERPDGSNFTLKIRSTKLEDSAMYFCASSGVSLGTEQFFGPGTRLTVL.

The J gene is TRBJ2-2, the V gene TRBV6-5; tentatively, D is TRBD1 (5 bases). The CDR3 is 13 amino acids. Trimming took off 7 bases at V and 4 bases at J, with 10 bases between the two ends. The germline gives CDR1 MNHEY, CDR2 SVGAGI. CDR3 coding DNA: TGTGCCAGCACCTCAGGGATCACCGGGGAGCTGTTTTTT. Protein product: CASTSGITGELFF.

This rearrangement joins TRBV19 to TRBJ1-2; D call uncertain. Germline CDR1 and CDR2: LNHDA and SQIVND (reference sequence). The CDR3 has 14 amino acids. Trimming cost V 0 bases and J 6 bases, with 11 bases left between them. The DNA for the CDR3 is TGTGCCAGTAGTATAGAAGCGGTGGTCGATGGCTACACCTTC. This translates into CASSIEAVVDGYTF. The whole variable domain, filled in from reference TRBV19 and TRBJ1-2, reads DGGITQSPKYLFRKEGQNVTLSCEQNLNHDAMYWYRQDPGQGLRLIYYSQIVNDFQKGDIAEGYSVSREKKESFPLTVTSAQKNPTAFYLCASSIEAVVDGYTFGSGTRLTVV.

This clone was counted a few times. The chain couples TRBV2 to TRBJ2-7, with 7 nucleotides matching TRBD1. This CDR3 region has 14 residues. Trimming took 6 bases from V and 3 from J; bases not matched to a gene: 8. The germline V gene has CDR1 SNHLY and CDR2 FYNNEI. CDR3 region: CASSLTGLIYEQYF. For the CDR3, the DNA is TGTGCCAGCAGCCTGACAGGGTTGATCTACGAGCAGTACTTC.

This chain connects TRBV28 to TRBJ2-6; no clear D. The CDR3 length is 12 residues. Germline V lookup: CDR1 MDHEN, CDR2 SYDVKM. Trimming stripped 11 bases from V and 4 bases from J, with 9 bases between. CDR3 in amino acids: CASGTGANVLTF. CDR3 nucleotides: TGTGCCTCAGGCACCGGGGCCAACGTCCTGACTTTC.

The chain recombines TRBV6-5 with TRBJ1-2; no clear D gene. V dropped 1 base and J dropped 0 bases, with 9 bases sitting between them. The CDR3 is made up of 15 amino acids. Germline assignment: CDR1 MNHEY and CDR2 SVGAGI. CDR3 in DNA: TGTGCCAGCAGTTACTTAGCGTCGCCTAACTATGGCTACACCTTC. It translates to CASSYLASPNYGYTF.

The chain joins TRBV28 to TRBJ1-2, with D maybe TRBD1 (6 bases). Between the trimmed V and J ends, which lost 7 bases and 8 bases, there was a span of 17 bases. CDR1 and CDR2 (germline): MDHEN, SYDVKM. The CDR3 is made up of 13 amino acids. CDR3 nucleotide sequence: TGTGCCAGCACCCCTCGGGGGGCAAAGGGCTACACCTTC. Translation: CASTPRGAKGYTF.

The chain links TRBV10-3 to TRBJ2-3; 13 positions match TRBD2. Looked up from germline, CDR1 is ENHRY and CDR2 is SYGVKD. This CDR3 comprises 17 residues. V trimming: 3 bases; J trimming: 5 bases; junction bases outside the gene matches: 8. CDR3 DNA: TGTGCCATCAGTGAAGTGACTAGCGGGGGGTCGGGAGATACGCAGTATTTT. Translating gives CAISEVTSGGSGDTQYF.

DNA for the CDR3: TGTGCCAGCAGCTTATTCCGGGACTCAGGGGAGCTGTTTTTT. This translates into CASSLFRDSGELFF. The chain links TRBV7-3 to TRBJ2-2; D perhaps matches TRBD2 (6 bases). Germline values: CDR1 SGHTA, CDR2 FQGTGA. Trimming removed 2 bases from V and 8 bases from J, with 12 bases in between. CDR3 size: 14 residues.

Ten or more counts support this clone. The chain couples TRBV19 to TRBJ2-2; 9 bases line up with TRBD1. V was clipped by 5 bases and J by 3 bases; unmatched bases: 7. The CDR3 covers 16 residues. Germline CDR1 and CDR2: LNHDA and SQIVND (reference sequence). CDR3 DNA sequence: TGTGCCAGTAGTGGGAGGGGACAGGGCCACACCGGGGAGCTGTTTTTT. This codes for CASSGRGQGHTGELFF.

The rearrangement uses TRBV9 and TRBJ2-1; the D gene is possibly TRBD2 (5 bases). V dropped 3 bases and J dropped 9 bases, with 10 bases sitting between them. This CDR3 has 12 amino acids. Germline assignment: CDR1 SGDLS and CDR2 YYNGEE. The chain's CDR3 is CASSGAGGEQFF. The CDR3 nucleotides are TGTGCCAGCAGCGGCGCGGGCGGTGAGCAGTTCTTC.

Here the CDR3 DNA reads TGTGCCAGTACAAATTGGCACAGGGGAGGACCCGGGGAGCTGTTTTTT. Translating gives CASTNWHRGGPGELFF. The chain is built from TRBV19 and TRBJ2-2, with D perhaps matching TRBD1 (7 bases). The V and J ends lost 7 bases and 6 bases respectively, with 21 bases between them. The CDR3 sequence is 16 residues long. Germline values: CDR1 LNHDA, CDR2 SQIVND (reference sequence).

In its sample, this clone was seen once. This CDR3 is CASSPRSGWGELFF. DNA for the CDR3: TGTGCCAGCAGCCCCAGGTCAGGGTGGGGGGAGCTGTTTTTT. The V and J genes are TRBV7-2 and TRBJ2-2; D is perhaps TRBD1 (5 bases). V was cut by 5 bases and J by 8 bases, with 15 bases left in between. Germline CDR1 SGHTA, CDR2 FQGNSA. This CDR3 has 14 residues.

The V call is TRBV3-1 (or the pseudogene TRBV3-2), the J call TRBJ1-1; no firm D call. The germline V gene has CDR1 LGHDT and CDR2 YNNKEL (reference sequence). Trimming removed 3 bases at V and 1 base at J, with 9 bases between. CDR3 length: 14 amino acids. In DNA form, the CDR3 reads TGTGCCAGCAGCCAGGAGTCGGCGAACACTGAAGCTTTCTTT. The encoded protein is CASSQESANTEAFF.

This rearrangement joins TRBV25-1 to TRBJ1-1, with D possibly matching TRBD1 (5 bases). Germline CDR1 and CDR2: MGHDK and SYGVNS. V shed 0 bases and J shed 4 bases, with 9 bases lying between them. The CDR3 loop spans 14 amino acids. CDR3 nucleotides: TGTGCCAGCAGTGAATACAGGGATATCACTGAAGCTTTCTTT. Translation: CASSEYRDITEAFF.

This chain connects TRBV18 to TRBJ2-1, with 11 nucleotides matching TRBD1. J lost 3 bases, V lost 1 base, and 11 bases had no gene match. This CDR3 has 19 residues. The V gene's germline CDR1 is KGHSH and CDR2 LQKENI. The CDR3 is CASSPRASGTGGYYNEQFF. The CDR3 DNA reads as TGTGCCAGCTCACCACGTGCTTCTGGGACAGGGGGATACTACAATGAGCAGTTCTTC. Full variable domain (missing parts from reference TRBV18 and TRBJ2-1): NAGVMQNPRHLVRRRGQEARLRCSPMKGHSHVYWYRQLPEEGLKFMVYLQKENIIDESGMPKERFSAEFPKEGPSILRIQQVVRGDSAAYFCASSPRASGTGGYYNEQFFGPGTRLTVL.

The CDR3 sequence is CASSQRGQGSEKLFF. In nucleotides, the CDR3 is TGTGCCAGCAGCCAGAGAGGACAGGGAAGTGAAAAACTGTTTTTT. The chain carries TRBV3-1 (or the pseudogene TRBV3-2) and TRBJ1-4, with 8 bases identical to TRBD1. V trimming: 3 bases; J trimming: 7 bases; junction bases outside the gene matches: 7. CDR1 LGHDT and CDR2 YNNKEL come from the germline V gene (reference sequence). The CDR3 length is 15 residues.

The chain couples TRBV30 to TRBJ1-5, with 8 bases identical to TRBD1. The length of the CDR3 is 14 residues. The germline gives CDR1 GTSNPN, CDR2 SVGIG (reference sequence). The ends lost 3 bases at V and 4 bases at J; junction bases unmatched: 5. The CDR3 protein is CAWSAGTGNQPQHF. The CDR3 DNA reads TGTGCCTGGAGCGCCGGGACAGGAAATCAGCCCCAGCATTTT.

V usage is TRBV4-2 and J usage is TRBJ1-2; 10 nucleotides agree with TRBD1. The CDR3 covers 17 residues. Germline CDR1 and CDR2: LGHNA and YNFKEQ. The J segment lost 3 bases and the V segment lost 4 bases, leaving 11 bases of the junction unmatched. The chain's CDR3 is CASSLRAGTGDHYGYTF. The DNA of the CDR3 is TGTGCCAGCAGCCTAAGGGCCGGGACAGGGGATCACTATGGCTACACCTTC.

The J gene is TRBJ1-1, the V gene TRBV27, with 8 bases lining up with TRBD1. V was pared by 8 bases and J by 5 bases, with 10 bases of the junction left unmatched. This CDR3 has 14 amino acids. Germline-derived CDR1 and CDR2 are MNHEY and SMNVEV (reference sequence). The CDR3 is CASGKTGGGTEAFF. In nucleotides, the CDR3 is TGTGCCAGCGGAAAAACAGGGGGTGGAACTGAAGCTTTCTTT.